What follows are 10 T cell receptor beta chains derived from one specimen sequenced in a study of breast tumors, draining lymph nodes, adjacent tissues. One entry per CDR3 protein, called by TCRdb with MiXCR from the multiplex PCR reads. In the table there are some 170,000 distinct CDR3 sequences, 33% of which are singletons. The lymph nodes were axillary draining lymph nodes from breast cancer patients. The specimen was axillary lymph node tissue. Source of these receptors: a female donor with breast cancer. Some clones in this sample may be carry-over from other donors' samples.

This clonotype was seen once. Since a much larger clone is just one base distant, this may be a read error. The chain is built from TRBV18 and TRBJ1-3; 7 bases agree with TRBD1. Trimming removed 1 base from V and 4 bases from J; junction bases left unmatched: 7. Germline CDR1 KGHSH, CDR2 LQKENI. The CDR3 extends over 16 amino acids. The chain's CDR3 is CASSPLTGWDGNTIYF. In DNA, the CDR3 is TGTGCCAGCTCACCACTGACAGGGTGGGACGGAAACACCATATATTTT.

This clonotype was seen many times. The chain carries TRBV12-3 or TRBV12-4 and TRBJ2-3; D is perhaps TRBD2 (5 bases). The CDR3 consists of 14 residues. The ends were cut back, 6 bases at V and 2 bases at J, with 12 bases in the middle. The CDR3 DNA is TGTGCCAGCAGGACCGGACTGGTCACAGATACGCAGTATTTT. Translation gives CASRTGLVTDTQYF.

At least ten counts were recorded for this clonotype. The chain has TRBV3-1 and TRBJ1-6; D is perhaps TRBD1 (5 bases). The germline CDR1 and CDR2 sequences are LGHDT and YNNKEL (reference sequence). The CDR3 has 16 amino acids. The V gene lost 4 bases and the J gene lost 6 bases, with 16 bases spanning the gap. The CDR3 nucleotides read TGTGCCAGCAGCCTCCTCACGGGGCAGTTTAATTCACCCCTCCACTTT. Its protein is CASSLLTGQFNSPLHF.

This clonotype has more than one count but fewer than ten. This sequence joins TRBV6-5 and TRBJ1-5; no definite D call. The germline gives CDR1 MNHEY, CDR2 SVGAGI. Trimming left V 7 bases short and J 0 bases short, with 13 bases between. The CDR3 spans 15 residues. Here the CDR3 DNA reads TGTGCCAGCAAACGGACGGAGCTTAGCAATCAGCCCCAGCATTTT. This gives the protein CASKRTELSNQPQHF.

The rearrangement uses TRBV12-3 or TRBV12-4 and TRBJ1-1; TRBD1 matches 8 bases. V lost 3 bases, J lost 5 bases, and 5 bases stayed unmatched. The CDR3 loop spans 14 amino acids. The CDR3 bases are TGTGCCAGCAGTTTGCAGGGGGCGGGAACTGAAGCTTTCTTT. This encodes CASSLQGAGTEAFF.

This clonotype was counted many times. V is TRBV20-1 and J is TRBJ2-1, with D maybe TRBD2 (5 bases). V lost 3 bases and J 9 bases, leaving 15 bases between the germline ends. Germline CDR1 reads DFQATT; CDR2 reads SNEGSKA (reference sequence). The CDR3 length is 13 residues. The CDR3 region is CSASRSAGAEQFF. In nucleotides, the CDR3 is TGCAGTGCTAGCAGATCGGCGGGTGCTGAGCAGTTCTTC.

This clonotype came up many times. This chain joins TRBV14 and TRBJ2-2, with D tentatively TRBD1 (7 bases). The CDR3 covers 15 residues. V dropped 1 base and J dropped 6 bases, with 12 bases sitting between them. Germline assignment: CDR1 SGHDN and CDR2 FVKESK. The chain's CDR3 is CASSQGLRGAGELFF. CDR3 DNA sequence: TGTGCCAGCAGCCAAGGGCTCAGGGGGGCCGGGGAGCTGTTTTTT.

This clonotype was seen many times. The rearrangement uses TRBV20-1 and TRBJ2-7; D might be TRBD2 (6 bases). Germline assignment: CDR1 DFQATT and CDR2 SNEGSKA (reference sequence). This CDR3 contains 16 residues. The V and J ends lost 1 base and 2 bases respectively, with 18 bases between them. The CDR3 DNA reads TGCAGTGCTAGAGGCTGGGAAGCGGGTTCTACCTACGAGCAGTACTTC. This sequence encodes CSARGWEAGSTYEQYF.

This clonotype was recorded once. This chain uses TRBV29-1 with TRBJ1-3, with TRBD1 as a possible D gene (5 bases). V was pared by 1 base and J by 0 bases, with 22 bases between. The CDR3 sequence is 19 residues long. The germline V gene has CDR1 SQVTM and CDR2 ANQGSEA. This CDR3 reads CSVEGEEWRTPSSGNTIYF. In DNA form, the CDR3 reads TGCAGCGTTGAAGGAGAGGAGTGGCGGACACCATCCTCTGGAAACACCATATATTTT.

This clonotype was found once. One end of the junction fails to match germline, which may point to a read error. The CDR3 DNA sequence: TGTGCCAGCGGGCGGAGAGGGGGCGCGGGTGGAAACACCACATATTTC. Protein product: CASGRRGGAGGNTTYF. The rearrangement uses TRBV2 and TRBJ1-3; 7 bases match TRBD1. The V gene's germline CDR1 is SNHLY and CDR2 FYNNEI. The CDR3 covers 16 residues.